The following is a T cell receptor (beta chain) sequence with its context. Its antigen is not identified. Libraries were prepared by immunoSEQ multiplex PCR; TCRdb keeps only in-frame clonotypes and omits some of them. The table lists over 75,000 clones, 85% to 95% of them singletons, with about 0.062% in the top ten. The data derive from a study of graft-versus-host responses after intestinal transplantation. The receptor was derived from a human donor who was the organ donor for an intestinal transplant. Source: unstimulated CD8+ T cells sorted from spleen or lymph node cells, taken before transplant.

CDR3 sequence reads: CASSTWAGGYFAEAFF. The CDR3 DNA follows: TGTGCCAGTAGTACCTGGGCAGGGGGTTACTTTGCTGAAGCTTTCTTT. The chain links TRBV19 to TRBJ1-1; 7 bases fit TRBD1. The CDR3 contains 16 residues. The V segment lost 4 bases and the J segment 6 bases; nucleotides outside the gene matches: 14. Germline V gives CDR1 LNHDA, CDR2 SQIVND (reference sequence).